This TCR beta chain stems from a study of blood T cell repertoires in COVID-19 (TCRdb year 2020). Study-level background: Collaborator samples came from the United States, Italy and Spain and covered acute and convalescent phases of COVID-19. The prospective study material was composed of cDNA or gDNA derived from T cells, B-cell-depleted T cells, or PBMCs. Deeply sampled blood TCRbeta repertoires from subjects exposed to, actively infected with, or recovered from COVID-19 were included in the dataset. The repertoires were released in a freely available public database meant as a resource for research on the immune response to SARS-CoV-2. Samples came from the ongoing ImmuneRACE study (first 160 participants) plus 1,254 subjects from 6 global collaborators. Sample metadata almost always included a de-identified subject ID, COVID-19 status, age in years and sex. Where HLA class I and class II types were available, the types were taken from metadata supplied by the sample provider, not from assay-based typing.

A note on this clone: Its antigen has not been determined. One base away there is no much larger clone; base qualities are not given.

From its cysteine to its phenylalanine, the CDR3 spans 13 amino acids. Here the CDR3 DNA is all that survives: 39 bases in frame from base 1. CDR1 and CDR2 (MDHEN, SYDVKM) derive from the germline V gene. V gives up 6 bases and J gives up 6 bases, and the segment between their germline ends measures 15 bases. Broader findings and caveats from the paper: How much clinical and demographic metadata was included differed by source and by participant, and the metadata was provided uncurated.

Enrolling through a virtual design, the prospective study's participants ranged in age from roughly 18 to 90 years and lived across approximately 25 United States geographic areas. In the prospective study, participants were assigned to cohorts based on the clinical history participants reported in a screening survey and a study questionnaire. Recovered participants in ImmuneRACE Cohort 3 were defined by two consecutive negative NP/OP PCR tests, clearance by a healthcare professional, or resolution of symptoms. Mobile phlebotomists in the prospective study collected whole blood, serum and a nasopharyngeal or oropharyngeal swab from every participant. Over an approximately 2-month period, participants in the prospective study had the option of providing additional blood draws and questionnaires. Blood samples from the prospective study were shipped frozen or at room temperature prior to DNA extraction.

TCRbeta CDR3 regions were amplified from genomic DNA by means of the immunoSEQ Assay, a bias-controlled multiplex PCR. The authors' pipeline ran thus. The number of nucleated cells in each sample was estimated by amplification of reference gene primers within the assay. To quantify the absolute abundance of each unique TCRbeta CDR3 rearrangement, sequence reads were collapsed and filtered. For each sample, productive Simpson clonality was calculated as the square root of Simpson's diversity index across productive rearrangements. TCRdb retrieved this table from immuneACCESS and kept in-frame rearrangements only. Not all clones are present; in checked studies, unresolved V genes account for under half, and no reason is known for the remainder. The V and J calls and the clone size are those of that table, but D and trimming were determined from the DNA. The sample profile shows a few hundred thousand clones; roughly 89% of them were found once. Around 9% of the sample is taken by the ten largest.

The sequenced material came from PBMCs or T cells enriched from blood (not recorded which). This receptor was taken from a woman aged 25 to 39 who had recovered from COVID-19. The V and J genes are TRBV28 and TRBJ2-7; the D gene cannot be resolved reliably. The CDR3 amino acid sequence is: CASRPDVTGEQYF. The nucleotide sequence reads as follows: TGTGCCAGCAGACCCGACGTCACGGGCGAGCAGTACTTC.